This T cell receptor (beta chain) is from a study of blood T cell repertoires in COVID-19. Assay used: immunoSEQ multiplex PCR; TCRdb lists only in-frame clones, some missing. This sample has roughly 82,000 clones, with roughly 91% found just once. This TCR derives from a woman aged 50 to 60 in a cohort sampled during active COVID-19. The sequenced sample was peripheral blood.

CDR3 residues: CASSPGTSGDNEQFF. The CDR3 DNA reads TGTGCCAGCAGCCCCGGGACTAGCGGAGACAATGAGCAGTTCTTC. V usage is TRBV7-2 and J usage is TRBJ2-1; 11 nucleotides agree with TRBD2. J was trimmed by 5 bases and V by 5 bases; bases with no gene match: 5. The CDR3 is made up of 15 amino acids. CDR1 is SGHTA and CDR2 is FQGNSA in the germline V gene. Combining the CDR3 with reference TRBV7-2 and TRBJ2-1 gives the whole variable domain GAGVSQSPSNKVTEKGKDVELRCDPISGHTALYWYRQSLGQGLEFLIYFQGNSAPDKSGLPSDRFSAERTGGSVSTLTIQRTQQEDSAVYLCASSPGTSGDNEQFFGPGTRLTVL.